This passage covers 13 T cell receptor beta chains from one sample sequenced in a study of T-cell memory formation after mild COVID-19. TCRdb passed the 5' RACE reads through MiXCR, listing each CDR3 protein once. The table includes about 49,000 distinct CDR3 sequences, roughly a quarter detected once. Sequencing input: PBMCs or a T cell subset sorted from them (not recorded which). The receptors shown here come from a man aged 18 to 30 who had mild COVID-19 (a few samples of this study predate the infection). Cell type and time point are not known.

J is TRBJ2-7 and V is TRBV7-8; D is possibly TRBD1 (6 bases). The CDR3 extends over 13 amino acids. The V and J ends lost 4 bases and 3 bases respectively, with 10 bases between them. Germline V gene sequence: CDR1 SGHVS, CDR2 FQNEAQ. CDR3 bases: TGTGCCAGCAGCTCCCAGGGGAACTACGAGCAGTACGTC. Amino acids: CASSSQGNYEQYV.

The CDR3 here is CASSQGLDSYTDTQYF. Here the CDR3 DNA reads TGTGCCAGCAGCCAAGGTTTGGACAGCTACACAGATACGCAGTATTTT. The chain employs TRBV3-1 and TRBJ2-3; D is perhaps TRBD1 (6 bases). This CDR3 is built from 16 residues. V was clipped by 1 base and J by 2 bases, with 13 bases between them. Per the germline V gene, CDR1 is LGHDT and CDR2 is YNNKEL (reference sequence).

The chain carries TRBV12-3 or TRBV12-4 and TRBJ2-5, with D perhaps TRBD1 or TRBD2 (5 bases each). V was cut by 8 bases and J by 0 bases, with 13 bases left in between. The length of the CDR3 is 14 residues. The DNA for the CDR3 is TGTGCCAGCGCTAAGAGGGGCAACCAAGAGACCCAGTACTTC. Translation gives CASAKRGNQETQYF.

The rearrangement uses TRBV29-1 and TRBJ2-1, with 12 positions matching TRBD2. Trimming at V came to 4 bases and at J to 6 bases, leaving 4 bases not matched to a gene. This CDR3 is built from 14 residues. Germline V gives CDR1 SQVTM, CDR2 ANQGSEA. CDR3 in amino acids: CSVVGLAGTNEQFF. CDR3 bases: TGCAGCGTTGTTGGACTAGCGGGAACCAATGAGCAGTTCTTC.

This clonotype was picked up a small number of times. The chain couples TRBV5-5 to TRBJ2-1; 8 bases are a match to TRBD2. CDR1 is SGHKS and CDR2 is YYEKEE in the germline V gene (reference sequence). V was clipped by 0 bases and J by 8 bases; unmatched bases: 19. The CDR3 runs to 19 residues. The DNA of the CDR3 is TGTGCCAGCAGCTTGGCCGAGAGCAGCGGGGGACCCTTAGGGCATGAGCAGTTCTTC. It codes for CASSLAESSGGPLGHEQFF.

The CDR3 coding sequence is TGTGCCAGCAGCTTTTCTCTCGAGCAGTACGTC. Translation: CASSFSLEQYV. The chain carries TRBV7-6 and TRBJ2-7; no reliable D call. This CDR3 has 11 amino acids. Trimming removed 3 bases at V and 6 bases at J, with 6 bases between. Per the germline V gene, CDR1 is SGHVS and CDR2 is FNYEAQ.

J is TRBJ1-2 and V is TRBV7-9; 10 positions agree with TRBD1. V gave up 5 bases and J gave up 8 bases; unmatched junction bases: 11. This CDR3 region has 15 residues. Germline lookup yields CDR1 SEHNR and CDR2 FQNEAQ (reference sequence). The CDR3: CASSARDRGSGGYTF. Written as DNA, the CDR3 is TGTGCCAGCAGCGCGCGGGACAGGGGATCTGGGGGCTACACCTTC.

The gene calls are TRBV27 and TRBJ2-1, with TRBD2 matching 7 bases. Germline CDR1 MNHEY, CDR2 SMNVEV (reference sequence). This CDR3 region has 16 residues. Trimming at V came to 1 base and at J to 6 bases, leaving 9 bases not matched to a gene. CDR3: CASSLWTRGNSNEQFF. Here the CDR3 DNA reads TGTGCCAGCAGTTTATGGACTAGAGGGAATTCCAATGAGCAGTTCTTC.

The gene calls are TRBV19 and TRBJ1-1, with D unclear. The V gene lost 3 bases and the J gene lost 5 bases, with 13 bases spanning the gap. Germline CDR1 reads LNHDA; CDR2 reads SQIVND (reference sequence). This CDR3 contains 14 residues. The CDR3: CASSIWVSGTEAFF. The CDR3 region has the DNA TGTGCCAGTAGTATTTGGGTCTCGGGGACTGAAGCTTTCTTT.

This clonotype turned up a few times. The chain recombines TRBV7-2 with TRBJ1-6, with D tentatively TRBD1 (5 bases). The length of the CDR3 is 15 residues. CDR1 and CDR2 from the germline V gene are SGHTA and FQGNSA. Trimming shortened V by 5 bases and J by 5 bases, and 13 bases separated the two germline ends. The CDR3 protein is CASSPRGTHNSPLHF. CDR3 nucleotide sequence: TGTGCCAGCAGCCCTCGCGGGACCCATAATTCACCCCTCCACTTT.

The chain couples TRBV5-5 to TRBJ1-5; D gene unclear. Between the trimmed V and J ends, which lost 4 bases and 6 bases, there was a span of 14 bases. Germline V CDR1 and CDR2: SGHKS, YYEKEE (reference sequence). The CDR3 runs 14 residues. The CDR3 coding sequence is TGTGCCAGCAGCCTGGCCGGCGGGTTTCAGCCCCAGCATTTT. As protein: CASSLAGGFQPQHF.

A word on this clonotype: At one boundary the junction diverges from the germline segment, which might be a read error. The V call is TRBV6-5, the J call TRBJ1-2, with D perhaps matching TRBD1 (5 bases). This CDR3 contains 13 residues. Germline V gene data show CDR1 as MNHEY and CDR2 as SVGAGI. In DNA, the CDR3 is TGTGCAAGCAGTTACGCGAGTACAGGAGGCTACACCTTC. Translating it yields CASSYASTGGYTF.

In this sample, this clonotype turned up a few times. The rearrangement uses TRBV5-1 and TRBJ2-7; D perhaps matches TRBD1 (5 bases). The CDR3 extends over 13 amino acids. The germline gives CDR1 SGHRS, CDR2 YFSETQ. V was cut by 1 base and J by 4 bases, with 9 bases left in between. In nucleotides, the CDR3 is TGCGCCAGCAGCTTGACAGGTCCTTACGAGCAGTACTTC. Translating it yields CASSLTGPYEQYF.